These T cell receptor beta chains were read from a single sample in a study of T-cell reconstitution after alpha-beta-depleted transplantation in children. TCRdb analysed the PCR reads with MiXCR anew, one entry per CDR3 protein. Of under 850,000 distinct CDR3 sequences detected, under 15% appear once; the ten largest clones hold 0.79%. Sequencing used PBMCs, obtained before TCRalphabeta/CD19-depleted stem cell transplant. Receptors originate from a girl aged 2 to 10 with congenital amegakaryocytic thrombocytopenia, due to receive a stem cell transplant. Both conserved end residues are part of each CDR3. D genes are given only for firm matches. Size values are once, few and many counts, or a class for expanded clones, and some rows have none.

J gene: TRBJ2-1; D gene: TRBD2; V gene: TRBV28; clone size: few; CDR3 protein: CASSFTGLADNEQFF; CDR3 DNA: TGTGCCAGCAGTTTTACGGGACTAGCGGACAATGAGCAGTTCTTC
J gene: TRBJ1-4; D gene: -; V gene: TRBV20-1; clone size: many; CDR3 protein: CSARGFSTNEKLFF; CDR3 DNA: TGCAGTGCTAGAGGCTTCTCAACTAATGAAAAACTGTTTTTT
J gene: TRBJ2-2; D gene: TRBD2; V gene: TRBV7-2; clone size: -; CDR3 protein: CASSPRLAGGGELFF; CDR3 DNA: TGTGCCAGCAGCCCTCGACTAGCGGGAGGCGGGGAGCTGTTTTTT
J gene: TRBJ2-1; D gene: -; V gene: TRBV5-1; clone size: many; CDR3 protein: CASSPGLGPVEQFF; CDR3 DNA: TGCGCCAGCAGTCCGGGACTTGGGCCAGTTGAGCAGTTCTTC
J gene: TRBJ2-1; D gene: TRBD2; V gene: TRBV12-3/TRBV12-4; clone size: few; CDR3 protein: CASILLAGESNEQFF; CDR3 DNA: TGTGCCAGCATCTTACTAGCGGGAGAAAGCAATGAGCAGTTCTTC
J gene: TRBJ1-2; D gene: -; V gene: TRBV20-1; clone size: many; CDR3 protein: CSARPWAYGYTF; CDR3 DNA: TGCAGTGCTAGACCCTGGGCATATGGCTACACCTTC
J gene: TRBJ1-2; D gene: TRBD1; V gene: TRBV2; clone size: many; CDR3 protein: CASSPGGGYGYTF; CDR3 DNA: TGTGCCAGCAGCCCAGGGGGTGGCTATGGCTACACCTTC
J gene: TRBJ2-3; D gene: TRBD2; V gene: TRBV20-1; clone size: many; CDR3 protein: CSAPGLAASTDTQYF; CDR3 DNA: TGCAGTGCTCCGGGACTAGCGGCTAGCACAGATACGCAGTATTTT
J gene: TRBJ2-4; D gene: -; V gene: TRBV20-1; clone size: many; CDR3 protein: CSARREMGRLVNIQYF; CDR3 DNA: TGCAGTGCTAGGCGAGAGATGGGCAGACTAGTAAACATTCAGTACTTC
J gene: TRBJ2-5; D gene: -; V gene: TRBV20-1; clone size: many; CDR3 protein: CSGLGTGDTQYF; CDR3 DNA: TGCAGTGGTCTTGGGACCGGGGATACCCAGTACTTC
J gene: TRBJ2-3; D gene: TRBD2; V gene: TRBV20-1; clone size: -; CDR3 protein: CSALPAGADTQYF; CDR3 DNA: TGCAGTGCCCTGCCAGCGGGAGCAGATACGCAGTATTTT
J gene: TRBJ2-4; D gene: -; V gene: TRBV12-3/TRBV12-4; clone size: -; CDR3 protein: CANSTRALAKNIQYF; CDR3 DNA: TGTGCCAACTCGACTCGAGCTTTAGCCAAAAACATTCAGTACTTC
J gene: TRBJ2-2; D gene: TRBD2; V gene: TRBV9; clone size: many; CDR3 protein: CASSVDMFREETGELFF; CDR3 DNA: TGTGCCAGCAGCGTAGATATGTTCCGGGAGGAAACCGGGGAGCTGTTTTTT
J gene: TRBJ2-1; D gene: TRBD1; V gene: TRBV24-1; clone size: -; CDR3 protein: CATSKQRTGDYNEQFF; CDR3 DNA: TGTGCCACCAGCAAACAGCGGACAGGGGACTACAATGAGCAGTTCTTC
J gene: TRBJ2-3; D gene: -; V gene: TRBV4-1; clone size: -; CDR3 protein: CASSRLPPDTQYF; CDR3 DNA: TGCGCCAGCAGCCGGCTGCCCCCAGATACGCAGTATTTT
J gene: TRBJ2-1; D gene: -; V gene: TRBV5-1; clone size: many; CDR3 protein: CASSSLRTTNNEQFF; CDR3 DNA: TGCGCCAGCAGCTCATTGAGGACTACCAACAATGAGCAGTTCTTC
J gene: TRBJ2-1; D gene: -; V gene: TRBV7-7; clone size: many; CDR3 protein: CASSLLFGGETVGETNEQFF; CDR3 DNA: TGTGCCAGCAGCCTACTTTTCGGGGGAGAAACGGTTGGAGAAACCAATGAGCAGTTCTTC
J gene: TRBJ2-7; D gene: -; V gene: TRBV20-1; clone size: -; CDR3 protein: CSARPVIARTSGDEQYF; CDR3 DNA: TGCAGTGCCAGGCCCGTCATAGCCAGGACGTCCGGGGACGAGCAGTACTTC
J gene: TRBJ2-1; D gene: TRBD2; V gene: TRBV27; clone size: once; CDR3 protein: CASSLSSGGGPYNEQFF; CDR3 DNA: TGTGCCAGCAGTTTATCGAGCGGGGGGGGGCCCTACAATGAGCAGTTCTTC
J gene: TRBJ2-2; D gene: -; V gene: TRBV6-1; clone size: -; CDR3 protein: CASSLDIGAGTGELFF; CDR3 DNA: TGTGCCAGCAGCCTTGACATCGGGGCGGGGACCGGGGAGCTGTTTTTT
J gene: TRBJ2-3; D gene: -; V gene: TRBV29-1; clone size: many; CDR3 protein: CSAAEVGVADTQYF; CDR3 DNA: TGCAGCGCAGCGGAGGTCGGGGTGGCAGATACGCAGTATTTT
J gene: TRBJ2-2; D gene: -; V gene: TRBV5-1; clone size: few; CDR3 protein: CASSSSGNKNTGELFF; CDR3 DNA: TGCGCCAGCAGCTCCTCCGGGAACAAAAACACCGGGGAGCTGTTTTTT
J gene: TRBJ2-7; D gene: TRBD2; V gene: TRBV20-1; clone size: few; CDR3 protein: CSATPSGRQNEQYF; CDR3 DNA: TGCAGTGCTACTCCTAGCGGGAGACAAAACGAGCAGTACTTC
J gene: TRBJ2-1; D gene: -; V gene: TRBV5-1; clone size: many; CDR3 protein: CASSFGAGRSYNEQFF; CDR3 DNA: TGCGCCAGCAGCTTCGGGGCGGGTCGCTCCTACAATGAGCAGTTCTTC
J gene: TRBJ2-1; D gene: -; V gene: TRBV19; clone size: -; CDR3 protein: CASSIPWTRSYNEQFF; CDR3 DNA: TGTGCCAGTAGTATTCCCTGGACCCGCTCCTACAATGAGCAGTTCTTC
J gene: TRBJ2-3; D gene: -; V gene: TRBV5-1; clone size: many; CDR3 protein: CASSKRDEVLTDTQYF; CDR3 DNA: TGCGCCAGCAGCAAGCGTGATGAGGTCCTCACAGATACGCAGTATTTT
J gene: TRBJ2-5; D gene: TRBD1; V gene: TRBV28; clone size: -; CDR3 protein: CASLGPGQGAWETQYF; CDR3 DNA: TGTGCCAGTTTGGGTCCGGGACAGGGGGCATGGGAGACCCAGTACTTC
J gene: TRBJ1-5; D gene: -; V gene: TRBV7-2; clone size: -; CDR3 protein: CASSLLSGNNQPQHF; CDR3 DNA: TGTGCCAGCAGCTTACTCTCCGGTAACAATCAGCCCCAGCATTTT
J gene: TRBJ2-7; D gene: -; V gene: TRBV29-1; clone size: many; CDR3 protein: CSVEDHGRVSSEQYF; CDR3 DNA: TGCAGCGTTGAAGATCACGGCAGAGTTTCGTCCGAGCAGTACTTC
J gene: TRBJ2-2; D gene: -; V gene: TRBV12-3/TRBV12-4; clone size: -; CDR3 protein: CASSLAGAAGELFF; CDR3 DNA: TGTGCCAGCAGTTTAGCCGGGGCGGCCGGGGAGCTGTTTTTT
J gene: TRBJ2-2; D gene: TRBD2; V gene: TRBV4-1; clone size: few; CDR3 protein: CASSQPAGDGTGELFF; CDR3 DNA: TGCGCCAGCAGCCAACCGGCGGGAGACGGCACCGGGGAGCTGTTTTTT
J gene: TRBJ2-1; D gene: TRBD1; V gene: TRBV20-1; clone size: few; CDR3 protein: CSALQIQDRVYNEQFF; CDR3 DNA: TGCAGTGCTTTGCAGATACAGGACAGGGTCTACAATGAGCAGTTCTTC
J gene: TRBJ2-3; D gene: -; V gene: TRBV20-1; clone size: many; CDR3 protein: CSARGGPSDTQYF; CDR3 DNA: TGCAGTGCCAGGGGAGGGCCCTCAGATACGCAGTATTTT
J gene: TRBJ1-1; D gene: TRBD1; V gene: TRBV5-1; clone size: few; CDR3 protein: CASSLDRGEAFF; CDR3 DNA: TGCGCCAGCAGCTTGGACAGGGGAGAAGCTTTCTTT
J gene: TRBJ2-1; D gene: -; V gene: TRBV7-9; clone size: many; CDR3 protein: CASSLSDGNTYNEQFF; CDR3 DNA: TGTGCCAGCAGCTTATCTGACGGGAACACCTACAATGAGCAGTTCTTC
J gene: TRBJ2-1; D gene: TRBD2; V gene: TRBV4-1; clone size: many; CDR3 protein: CASSQDRLLAGGTFQFF; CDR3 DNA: TGCGCCAGCAGCCAAGATCGTTTACTAGCGGGAGGCACTTTCCAGTTCTTC
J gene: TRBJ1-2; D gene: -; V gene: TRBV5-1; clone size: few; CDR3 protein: CASSKDSGDYGYTF; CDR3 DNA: TGCGCCAGCAGCAAAGACAGTGGGGACTATGGCTACACCTTC
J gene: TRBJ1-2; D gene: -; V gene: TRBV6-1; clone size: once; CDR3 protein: CASSEVNRHDYTF; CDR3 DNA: TGTGCCAGCAGTGAGGTCAACAGGCACGACTACACCTTC
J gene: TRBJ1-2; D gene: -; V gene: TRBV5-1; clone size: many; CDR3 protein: CASSLWRLGYTF; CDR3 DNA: TGCGCCAGCAGCTTGTGGCGTCTTGGCTACACCTTC
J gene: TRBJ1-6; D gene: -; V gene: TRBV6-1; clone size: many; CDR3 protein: CASSETADSPLHF; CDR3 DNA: TGTGCCAGCAGTGAAACGGCGGATTCACCCCTCCACTTT
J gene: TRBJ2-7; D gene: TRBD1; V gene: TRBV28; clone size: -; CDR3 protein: CASSSRDRAAYEQYF; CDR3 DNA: TGTGCCAGCAGCTCACGGGACAGGGCTGCCTACGAGCAGTACTTC
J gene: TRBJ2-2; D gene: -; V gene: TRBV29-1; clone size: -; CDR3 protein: CSVGSVAPNTGELFF; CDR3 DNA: TGCAGCGTTGGTTCGGTGGCGCCCAACACCGGGGAGCTGTTTTTT
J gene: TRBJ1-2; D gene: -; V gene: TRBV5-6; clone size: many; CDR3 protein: CASSPQNYGYTF; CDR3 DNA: TGTGCCAGCAGCCCGCAGAACTATGGCTACACCTTC
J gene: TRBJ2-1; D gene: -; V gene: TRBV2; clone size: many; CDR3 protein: CASSEGNEQFF; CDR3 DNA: TGTGCCAGCAGTGAGGGAAATGAGCAGTTCTTC
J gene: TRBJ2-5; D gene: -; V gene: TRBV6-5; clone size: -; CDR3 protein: CASSYSIGLPGETQYF; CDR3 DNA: TGTGCCAGCAGTTACTCTATAGGGCTGCCAGGAGAGACCCAGTACTTC
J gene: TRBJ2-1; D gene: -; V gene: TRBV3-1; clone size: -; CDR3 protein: CASSPSIMGVDEQFF; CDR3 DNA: TGTGCCAGCAGCCCCTCGATCATGGGGGTGGATGAGCAGTTCTTC
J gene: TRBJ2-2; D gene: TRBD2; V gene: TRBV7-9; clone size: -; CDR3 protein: CASSPNRLAEFELFF; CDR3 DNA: TGTGCCAGCAGCCCGAACCGACTAGCGGAATTCGAGCTGTTTTTT
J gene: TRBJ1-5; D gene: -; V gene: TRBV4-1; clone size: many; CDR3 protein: CASSHLGSGQPQHF; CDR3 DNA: TGCGCCAGCAGCCACCTAGGGTCGGGTCAGCCCCAGCATTTT
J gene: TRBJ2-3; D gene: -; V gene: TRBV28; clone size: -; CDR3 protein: CASSPLQGPTDTQYF; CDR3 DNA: TGTGCCAGCAGTCCTCTCCAGGGCCCCACAGATACGCAGTATTTT
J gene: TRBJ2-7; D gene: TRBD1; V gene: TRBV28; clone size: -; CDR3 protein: CASRTQGVRYEQYF; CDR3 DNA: TGTGCCAGCAGGACCCAGGGGGTTCGCTACGAGCAGTACTTC
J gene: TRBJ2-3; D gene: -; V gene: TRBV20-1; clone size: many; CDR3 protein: CSARVGSDTQYF; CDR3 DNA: TGCAGTGCGAGAGTGGGCTCAGATACGCAGTATTTT